This TCR beta chain originates from a study of cytomegalovirus exposure and HLA in healthy donors. The study's findings and limits: In an earlier analysis, most TCR beta V segments were productive about 87% or about 30% of the time.

The study ran its PCR with 60 Vbeta and 13 Jbeta primers. Sequencing used immunoSEQ multiplex PCR; TCRdb keeps in-frame clones, though not all of them. The sample shows over 150,000 clones, around four fifths of them seen only once. The CDR3 covers 14 residues. Germline V gives CDR1 SNHLY, CDR2 FYNNEI. V gave up 6 bases and J gave up 6 bases; unmatched junction bases: 7. This clone has only a few counts. What it binds is not known. V is TRBV2 and J is TRBJ2-5; 10 bases are a match to TRBD1. The sequence was collected from a woman between 45 and 65 years old in good health and CMV-seropositive. Sequenced input: PBMCs. This CDR3 is CASSPGTGEKTQYF. The DNA for the CDR3 is TGTGCCAGCAGCCCTGGGACAGGGGAAAAGACCCAGTACTTC. Full variable domain (rest looked up from reference TRBV2 and TRBJ2-5): EPEVTQTPSHQVTQMGQEVILRCVPISNHLYFYWYRQILGQKVEFLVSFYNNEISEKSEIFDDQFSVERPDGSNFTLKIRSTKLEDSAMYFCASSPGTGEKTQYFGPGTRLLVL.